The next 10 T cell receptor beta chains were all read from a single sample in a study of regulatory T cells in long-lasting Graves disease. Researchers made TCR beta libraries by using iRepertoire HTBI primers and running Arm-PCR on CDR3 regions. TCRdb called the multiplex PCR reads again in MiXCR, with one record for every CDR3 protein. The table lists around 500,000 distinct CDR3 sequences, around 12% of them singletons, with 7.5% to 9% in the top ten. Time point denoted: newly diagnosed GD, antithyroid drugs for less than 3 months. With RNA extracted from PBMCs as input, the TCR library was made. These sequences were also reported in another study, on T cells in Graves' hyperthyroidism and ophthalmopathy.

The material sequenced was peripheral blood mononuclear cells (PBMCs), taken at new diagnosis, from a patient treated with antithyroid drugs. The receptors shown here come from a woman in her twenties or thirties with Graves disease.

This clonotype was recorded a few times. The chain employs TRBV6-1 and TRBJ2-3; 8 bases map to TRBD2. Germline V gene lookup returns CDR1 MNHNS and CDR2 SASEGT. V lost 1 base to trimming and J lost 5 bases; unmatched junction nucleotides: 8. The CDR3 runs to 16 residues. The CDR3 protein is CASSEGLALRGDTQYF. The CDR3 nucleotides read TGTGCCAGCAGTGAAGGACTAGCGCTGCGGGGAGATACGCAGTATTTT.

This clonotype was detected a few times. The chain recombines TRBV12-3 or TRBV12-4 with TRBJ2-7; possible D gene TRBD2, 7 bases. V was cut by 2 bases and J by 5 bases, with 16 bases left in between. The CDR3 is made up of 15 amino acids. Written as DNA, the CDR3 is TGTGCCAGCAGTTTACCAACCTTCGGGGGGCACGAGCAGTACTTC. It translates to CASSLPTFGGHEQYF.

This clonotype was counted many times. The V gene is TRBV6-2 or TRBV6-3, the J gene TRBJ1-1; weak D call: TRBD1 (5 bases). Trimming took off 2 bases at V and 6 bases at J, with 13 bases between the two ends. In germline, CDR1 is MNHEY, CDR2 SVGEGT. This CDR3 contains 14 residues. This chain's CDR3 is CASSYDPGGAEAFF. The CDR3 DNA reads as TGTGCCAGCAGTTACGATCCCGGAGGGGCTGAAGCTTTCTTT.

This clonotype was detected once. This is likely an artifact of a read error, given a far larger clone one base away. The chain carries TRBV11-3 and TRBJ2-5; TRBD1 matches at 11 bases. Germline values: CDR1 SGHNT, CDR2 YENEEA. The CDR3 has 14 amino acids. The J segment lost 7 bases and the V segment lost 3 bases, leaving 4 bases of the junction unmatched. CDR3 in DNA: TGTGCCAGCAGCTTCGGACAGGGGGCGGGGACCCAGTACTTC. Encoded protein: CASSFGQGAGTQYF. Full variable domain (remainder filled in from reference TRBV11-3 and TRBJ2-5): EAGVVQSPRYKIIEKKQPVAFWCNPISGHNTLYWYLQNLGQGPELLIRYENEEAVDDSQLPKDRFSAERLKGVDSTLKIQPAELGDSAVYLCASSFGQGAGTQYFGPGTRLLVL.

The chain employs TRBV4-1 and TRBJ1-4; D is unresolved. The CDR3 covers 15 residues. Germline V gene data show CDR1 as MGHRA and CDR2 as YSYEKL. Trimming stripped 0 bases from V and 0 bases from J, with 5 bases between. DNA of the CDR3: TGCGCCAGCAGCCAAGAGGGGACAACTAATGAAAAACTGTTTTTT. Residues: CASSQEGTTNEKLFF.

The sample holds many counts of this clonotype. The rearrangement uses TRBV11-1 and TRBJ1-1; possibly TRBD1 for D (5 bases). The germline V gene has CDR1 SGHAT and CDR2 FQDESV (reference sequence). The CDR3 totals 18 residues. Trimming removed 7 bases from V and 4 bases from J, with 28 bases in between. DNA for the CDR3: TGTGCCAGCACCGACAGATTACCCCCGCAAATCGAGGGCACTGAAGCTTTCTTT. Translating it yields CASTDRLPPQIEGTEAFF.

The chain uses TRBV19 and TRBJ2-7; perhaps TRBD2 as D (6 bases). This CDR3 is built from 15 residues. Germline assignment: CDR1 LNHDA and CDR2 SQIVND (reference sequence). The V end was cut by 3 bases, the J end by 0 bases, with 12 bases between. DNA of the CDR3: TGTGCCAGTAGTATTAGCGGTCTTAGCTCCTACGAGCAGTACTTC. As protein: CASSISGLSSYEQYF.

The rearrangement uses TRBV9 and TRBJ1-3; 11 positions match TRBD1. Unmatched junction bases numbered 6, after V lost 4 bases and J lost 3 bases. This CDR3 has 16 residues. Germline lookup yields CDR1 SGDLS and CDR2 YYNGEE. The CDR3 region has the DNA TGTGCCAGCAGCTTGAGCGGGACAGGGGGTGGAAACACCATATATTTT. This sequence encodes CASSLSGTGGGNTIYF.

This clonotype was seen many times. The rearrangement links TRBV20-1 to TRBJ2-5, with D perhaps matching TRBD2 (6 bases). The CDR3 runs 15 residues. The germline V and J ends were trimmed by 4 bases and 5 bases, with 20 bases remaining between them. In germline, CDR1 is DFQATT, CDR2 SNEGSKA (reference sequence). CDR3 coding DNA: TGCAGTGCTACAGAATCGAGACTAGTTATGGAGACCCAGTACTTC. This translates into CSATESRLVMETQYF.

CDR3 nucleotides: TGTGCCAGCAGCTGGGTAGCGGGAGGGATCACAGATACGCAGTATTTT. It specifies CASSWVAGGITDTQYF. The V gene is TRBV5-5, the J gene TRBJ2-3; TRBD2 matches 11 bases. The CDR3 is 16 amino acids. V lost 3 bases to trimming and J lost 2 bases; unmatched junction nucleotides: 5. Germline CDR1 is SGHKS and CDR2 is YYEKEE (reference sequence).